One and the same sample provided the 19 T cell receptor beta chains below, sequenced in a study of T cells in Graves' hyperthyroidism and ophthalmopathy. Authors of the study amplified TCR beta CDR3 regions from RNA transcripts. TCR CDR3 regions were first amplified by RT-PCR with HTBI primers. One entry per CDR3 protein results from TCRdb running MiXCR on the multiplex PCR reads. The sample yields roughly 560,000 distinct CDR3 sequences, approximately 14% seen once. Sequencing input: blood. All receptors come from a woman aged 40-49 years with Graves' ophthalmopathy.

V gene TRBV7-9 combines with J gene TRBJ2-2; no clear D. This CDR3 contains 14 residues. CDR1 is SEHNR and CDR2 is FQNEAQ in the germline V gene (reference sequence). Deletions cut 2 bases from V and 4 bases from J, with 8 bases between. Here the CDR3 reads CASSLNIPTGELFF. The CDR3 nucleotides are TGTGCCAGCAGCTTAAATATACCCACCGGGGAGCTGTTTTTT.

The table lists this clonotype with many counts. The chain joins TRBV28 to TRBJ2-7, with 8 bases matching TRBD1. CDR1 MDHEN and CDR2 SYDVKM come from the germline V gene. The junction had 12 bases not matched to a gene; V was cut back by 7 bases and J by 4 bases. The CDR3 loop spans 15 amino acids. The CDR3 reads CASNGRGRFMYEQYF. CDR3 nucleotides: TGTGCCAGCAATGGCAGGGGGCGCTTTATGTACGAGCAGTACTTC.

This clonotype counts as medium-sized (0.01 to 0.1%). J is TRBJ1-5 and V is TRBV12-3 or TRBV12-4; 10 bases are shared with TRBD1. The CDR3 sequence is 15 residues long. V dropped 6 bases and J dropped 2; count of bases not matched to a gene: 4. The CDR3 DNA reads TGTGCCAGCAGGCGGACAGGGGGTGGCAATCAGCCCCAGCATTTT. It is translated as CASRRTGGGNQPQHF.

Many counts were recorded for this clonotype. The CDR3 is CSATKTEGGNQPQHF. The CDR3 coding sequence is TGCAGTGCTACAAAAACAGAAGGTGGAAATCAGCCCCAGCATTTT. The chain employs TRBV20-1 and TRBJ1-5, with unresolved D. Germline CDR1 and CDR2: DFQATT and SNEGSKA (reference sequence). V was cut by 4 bases and J by 4 bases, with 17 bases left in between. There are 15 residues in the CDR3.

The chain employs TRBV6-5 and TRBJ1-2; the D is unclear. V lost 0 bases and J 5 bases, leaving 10 bases between the germline ends. The CDR3 has 14 amino acids. Germline CDR1 and CDR2: MNHEY and SVGAGI. The DNA for the CDR3 is TGTGCCAGCAGTTACTCAGGAGGCGTTTATGGCTACACCTTC. It encodes CASSYSGGVYGYTF.

This clonotype was observed many times. This CDR3 reads CASSVTSSYEQYF. The CDR3 bases are TGTGCCAGCAGCGTTACTAGCAGCTACGAGCAGTACTTC. The chain carries TRBV6-2 or TRBV6-3 and TRBJ2-7, with D possibly TRBD2 on 6 matching bases. The V and J ends lost 6 bases and 3 bases respectively, with 12 bases between them. In germline, CDR1 is MNHEY, CDR2 SVGEGT. This CDR3 has 13 amino acids.

This clonotype was observed at least ten times. The chain couples TRBV6-5 to TRBJ1-1; 8 bases are shared with TRBD1. The CDR3 runs to 16 residues. V lost 5 bases and J lost 5; bases outside the gene matches: 13. Germline CDR1 and CDR2: MNHEY and SVGAGI. The CDR3 loop is CASSIDRGSTSTEAFF. The CDR3, as DNA: TGTGCCAGCAGTATCGACAGGGGAAGTACAAGTACTGAAGCTTTCTTT.

The sample holds many counts of this clonotype. The V and J genes are TRBV20-1 and TRBJ2-7, with 7 positions matching TRBD2. The CDR3 has 13 residues. V shed 3 bases, J shed 6 bases, and the junction held 8 bases outside the gene matches. Germline CDR1 DFQATT, CDR2 SNEGSKA (reference sequence). The CDR3 DNA sequence: TGCAGTGCTAGTTTGGCGGGGGTCGGCGAGCAGTACTTC. Translation gives CSASLAGVGEQYF.

This clonotype was seen a few times. The V gene is TRBV30, the J gene TRBJ2-2; TRBD1 is a possible D gene (5 bases). The CDR3 runs 11 residues. V lost 1 base and J 11 bases, leaving 8 bases between the germline ends. The V gene's germline CDR1 is GTSNPN and CDR2 SVGIG (reference sequence). The CDR3 DNA reads TGTGCCTGGAGTGCCCAGGGAGAGCTGTTTTTT. Its translation: CAWSAQGELFF. Full variable domain (outside the CDR3, taken from reference TRBV30 and TRBJ2-2): SQTIHQWPATLVQPVGSPLSLECTVEGTSNPNLYWYRQAAGRGLQLLFYSVGIGQISSEVPQNLSASRPQDRQFILSSKKLLLSDSGFYLCAWSAQGELFFGEGSRLTVL.

This clonotype occurred many times. The chain carries TRBV2 and TRBJ2-5; D might be TRBD1 (6 bases). Trimming shortened V by 5 bases and J by 4 bases, and 11 bases separated the two germline ends. The CDR3 loop spans 13 amino acids. Germline CDR1 and CDR2: SNHLY and FYNNEI. The CDR3 here is CASSQQGLETQYF. DNA for the CDR3: TGTGCCAGCAGTCAACAGGGCTTAGAGACCCAGTACTTC.

This clonotype was recorded a few times. This sequence joins TRBV11-1 and TRBJ1-1, with D uncertain. The ends were cut back, 7 bases at V and 0 bases at J, with 18 bases in the middle. The CDR3 has 16 residues. Per germline, CDR1 SGHAT and CDR2 FQDESV (reference sequence). CDR3 protein: CASTHPMGYVNTEAFF. In DNA, the CDR3 is TGTGCCAGCACCCACCCGATGGGGTATGTGAACACTGAAGCTTTCTTT.

In the case of this clonotype: With a much larger clone just one base away, this may be a read error. Given the absence of the conserved phenylalanine or tryptophan at the CDR3 end, a read error is likely. V is TRBV6-5 and J is TRBJ1-2; D remains ambiguous. Per germline, CDR1 MNHEY and CDR2 SVGAGI. The V end lost 0 bases, the J end lost 4 bases, and 9 bases lay between the germline ends. CDR3 length equals 14 residues. CDR3 nucleotide sequence: TGTGCCAGCAGTTACTCGAGCCGTAGCTATGGCTACACCTCC. This gives the protein CASSYSSRSYGYTS.

This clonotype was seen many times. The rearrangement links TRBV6-1 to TRBJ2-5; D remains unclear. The V gene's germline CDR1 is MNHNS and CDR2 SASEGT. V dropped 5 bases and J dropped 9 bases, with 10 bases sitting between them. This CDR3 comprises 11 residues. The CDR3 coding sequence is TGTGCCAGCAGTTCCCCCCTTGCCCAGTACTTC. It yields the protein CASSSPLAQYF.

The J gene is TRBJ2-2, the V gene TRBV28; D may be TRBD2 (5 bases). Trimming cost V 2 bases and J 7 bases, with 14 bases left between them. Per germline, CDR1 MDHEN and CDR2 SYDVKM. CDR3 length: 15 residues. The CDR3 DNA reads TGTGCCAGCAGTTTAAGCGGACGTCCCGGCGGGGAGCTGTTTTTT. Translated, it gives CASSLSGRPGGELFF.

Many counts were recorded for this clonotype. The rearrangement uses TRBV12-3 or TRBV12-4 and TRBJ1-5; D is undetermined. V dropped 1 base and J dropped 2 bases, with 9 bases sitting between them. The CDR3 length is 15 residues. CDR3 sequence reads: CASSLVWSGNQPQHF. CDR3 coding DNA: TGTGCCAGCAGTTTAGTATGGAGCGGCAATCAGCCCCAGCATTTT.

This clonotype was detected a few times. A much bigger clone sits one base away, suggesting this may be a read error. The chain combines TRBV11-2 with TRBJ2-2; 11 positions match TRBD2. The CDR3 covers 18 residues. Germline V gene data show CDR1 as SGHAT and CDR2 as FQNNGV. The CDR3 DNA is TGTACCAGCAGCTACCGCGGGACTAGCGGTTCGTACACCGGGGAGCTGTTTTTT. It codes for CTSSYRGTSGSYTGELFF. The full variable domain, its missing parts supplied by reference TRBV11-2 and TRBJ2-2, is EAGVAQSPRYKIIEKRQSVAFWCNPISGHATLYWYQQILGQGPKLLIQFQNNGVVDDSQLPKDRFSAERLKGVDSTLKIQPAKLEDSAVYLCTSSYRGTSGSYTGELFFGEGSRLTVL.

The table lists this clonotype with many counts. The chain has TRBV4-1 and TRBJ1-1, with 10 bases fitting TRBD1. CDR1 and CDR2 (germline): MGHRA, YSYEKL. J lost 4 bases, V lost 0 bases, and 2 bases had no gene match. The CDR3 is made up of 15 amino acids. As DNA, the CDR3 is TGCGCCAGCAGCCAAGAAAGGACAGGGGGCACTGAAGCTTTCTTT. Translating it yields CASSQERTGGTEAFF.

This clonotype was seen at least ten times. This sequence joins TRBV24-1 and TRBJ1-2; no firm D call. The CDR3 runs 11 residues. Per germline, CDR1 KGHDR and CDR2 SFDVKD. Trimming took off 0 bases at V and 8 bases at J, with 3 bases between the two ends. The CDR3 DNA reads as TGTGCCACCAGTGATTTGGGCGGCTACACCTTC. Amino acid sequence: CATSDLGGYTF.

This clonotype came up many times. The rearrangement joins TRBV25-1 to TRBJ2-5; the D call may be TRBD1 or TRBD2 (5 bases each). Deletions cut 5 bases from V and 4 bases from J, with 26 bases between. CDR1 is MGHDK, CDR2 SYGVNS, per germline. The CDR3 runs 18 residues. DNA for the CDR3: TGTGCCAGCAGTTGGGGGTTCGGAGCAAGGTTTTTAAGAGAGACCCAGTACTTC. This translates into CASSWGFGARFLRETQYF.